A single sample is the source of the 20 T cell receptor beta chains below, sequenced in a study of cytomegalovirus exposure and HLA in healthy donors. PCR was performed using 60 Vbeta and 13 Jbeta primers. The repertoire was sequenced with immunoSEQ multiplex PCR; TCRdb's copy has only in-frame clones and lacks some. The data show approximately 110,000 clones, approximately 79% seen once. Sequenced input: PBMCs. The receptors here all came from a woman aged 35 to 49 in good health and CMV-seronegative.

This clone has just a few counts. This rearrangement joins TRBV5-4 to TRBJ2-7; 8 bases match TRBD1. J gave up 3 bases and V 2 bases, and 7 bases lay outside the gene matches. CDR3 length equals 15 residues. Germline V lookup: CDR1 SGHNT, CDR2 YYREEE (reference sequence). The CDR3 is CASSFTGGRNYEQYF. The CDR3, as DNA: TGTGCCAGCAGCTTTACAGGGGGACGGAACTACGAGCAGTACTTC.

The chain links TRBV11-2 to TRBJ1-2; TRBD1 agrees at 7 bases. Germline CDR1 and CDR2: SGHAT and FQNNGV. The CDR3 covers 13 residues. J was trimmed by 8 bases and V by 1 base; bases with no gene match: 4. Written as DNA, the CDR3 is TGTGCCAGCAGCTTAGTAAGGGGGCAGGGCTACACCTTC. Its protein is CASSLVRGQGYTF.

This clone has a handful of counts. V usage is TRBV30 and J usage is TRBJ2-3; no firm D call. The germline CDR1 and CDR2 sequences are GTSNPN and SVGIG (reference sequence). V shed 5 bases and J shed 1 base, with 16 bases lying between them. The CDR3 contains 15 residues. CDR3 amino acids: CAWEVFEDRTDTQYF. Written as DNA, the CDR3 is TGTGCCTGGGAGGTTTTTGAGGATCGCACAGATACGCAGTATTTT.

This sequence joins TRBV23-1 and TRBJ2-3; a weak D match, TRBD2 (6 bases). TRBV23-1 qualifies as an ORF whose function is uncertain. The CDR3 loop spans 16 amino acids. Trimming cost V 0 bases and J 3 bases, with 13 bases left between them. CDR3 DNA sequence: TGCGCCAGCAGTCAATCTCTATTGGGGGGAACAGATACGCAGTATTTT. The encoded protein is CASSQSLLGGTDTQYF.

CDR3 in DNA: TGTGCCAGCGCTATCCGGGGGGCCCTGTATGGCTACACCTTC. Encoded protein: CASAIRGALYGYTF. V is TRBV27 and J is TRBJ1-2; tentative D call: TRBD1 (6 bases). Trimming cost V 8 bases and J 5 bases, with 18 bases left between them. Looked up from germline, CDR1 is MNHEY and CDR2 is SMNVEV (reference sequence). CDR3 length: 14 residues.

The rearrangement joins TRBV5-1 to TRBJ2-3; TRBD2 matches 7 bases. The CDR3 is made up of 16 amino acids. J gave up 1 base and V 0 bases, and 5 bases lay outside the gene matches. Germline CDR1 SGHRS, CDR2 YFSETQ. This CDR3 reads CASSLAPLAGTDTQYF. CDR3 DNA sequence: TGCGCCAGCAGCTTGGCTCCCCTAGCGGGCACAGATACGCAGTATTTT.

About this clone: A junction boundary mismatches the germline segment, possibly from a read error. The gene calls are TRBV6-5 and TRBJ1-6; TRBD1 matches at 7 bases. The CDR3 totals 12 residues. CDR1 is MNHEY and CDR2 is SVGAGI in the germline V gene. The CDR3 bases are TGTGCCAGCAGTTTAAGGAGGGACAGCCTCACCTTT. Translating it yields CASSLRRDSLTF.

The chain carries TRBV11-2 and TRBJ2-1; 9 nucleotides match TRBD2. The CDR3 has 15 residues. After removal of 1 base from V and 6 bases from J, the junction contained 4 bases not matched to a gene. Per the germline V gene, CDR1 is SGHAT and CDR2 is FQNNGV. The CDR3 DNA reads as TGTGCCAGCAGCTTAGGGACTAGCGAAGGCAATGAGCAGTTCTTC. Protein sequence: CASSLGTSEGNEQFF.

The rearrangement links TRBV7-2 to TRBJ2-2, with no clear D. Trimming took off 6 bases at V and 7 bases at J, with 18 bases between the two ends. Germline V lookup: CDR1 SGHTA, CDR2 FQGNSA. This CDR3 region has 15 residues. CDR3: CASSVELSTYGELFF. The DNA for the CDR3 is TGTGCCAGCAGTGTGGAGCTATCAACCTACGGGGAGCTGTTTTTT.

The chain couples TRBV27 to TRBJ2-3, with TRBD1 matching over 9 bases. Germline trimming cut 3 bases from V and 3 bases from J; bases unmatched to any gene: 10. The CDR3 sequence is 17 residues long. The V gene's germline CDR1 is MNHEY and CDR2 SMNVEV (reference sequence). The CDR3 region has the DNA TGTGCCAGCAGTTTGTTTGCCGGGACAGGGCATACAGATACGCAGTATTTT. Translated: CASSLFAGTGHTDTQYF.

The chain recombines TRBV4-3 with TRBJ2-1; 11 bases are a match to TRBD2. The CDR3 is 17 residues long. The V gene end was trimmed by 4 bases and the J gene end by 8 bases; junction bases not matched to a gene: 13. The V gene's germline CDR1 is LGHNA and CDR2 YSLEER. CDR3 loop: CASSLTRLAGGGDEQFF. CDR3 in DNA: TGCGCCAGCAGCCTAACCCGCCTAGCGGGAGGTGGGGATGAGCAGTTCTTC.

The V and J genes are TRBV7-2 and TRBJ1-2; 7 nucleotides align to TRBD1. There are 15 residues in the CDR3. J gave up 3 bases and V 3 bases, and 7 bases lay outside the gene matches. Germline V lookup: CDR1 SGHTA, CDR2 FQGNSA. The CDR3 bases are TGTGCCAGCAGCTTCGACAGGGCGAAGTACTATGGCTACACCTTC. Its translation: CASSFDRAKYYGYTF.

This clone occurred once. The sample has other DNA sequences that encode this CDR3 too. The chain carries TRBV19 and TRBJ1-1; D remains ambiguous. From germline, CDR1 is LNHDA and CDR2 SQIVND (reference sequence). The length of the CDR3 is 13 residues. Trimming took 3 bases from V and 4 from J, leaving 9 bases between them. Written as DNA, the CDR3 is TGTGCCAGTAGTATCGGGCGGGGCACTGAAGCTTTCTTT. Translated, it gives CASSIGRGTEAFF.

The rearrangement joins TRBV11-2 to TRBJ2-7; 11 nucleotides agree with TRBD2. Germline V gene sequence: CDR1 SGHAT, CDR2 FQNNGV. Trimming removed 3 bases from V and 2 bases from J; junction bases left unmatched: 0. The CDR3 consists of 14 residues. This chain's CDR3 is CASSFSGGAYEQYF. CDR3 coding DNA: TGTGCCAGCAGCTTTAGCGGGGGGGCCTACGAGCAGTACTTC.

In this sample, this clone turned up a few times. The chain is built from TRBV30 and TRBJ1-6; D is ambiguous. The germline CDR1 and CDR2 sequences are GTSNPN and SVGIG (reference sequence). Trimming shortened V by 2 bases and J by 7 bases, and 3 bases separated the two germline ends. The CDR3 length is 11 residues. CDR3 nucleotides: TGTGCCTGGAGTCGGAATTCACCCCTCCACTTT. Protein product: CAWSRNSPLHF. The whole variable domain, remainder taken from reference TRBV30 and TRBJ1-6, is SQTIHQWPATLVQPVGSPLSLECTVEGTSNPNLYWYRQAAGRGLQLLFYSVGIGQISSEVPQNLSASRPQDRQFILSSKKLLLSDSGFYLCAWSRNSPLHFGNGTRLTVT.

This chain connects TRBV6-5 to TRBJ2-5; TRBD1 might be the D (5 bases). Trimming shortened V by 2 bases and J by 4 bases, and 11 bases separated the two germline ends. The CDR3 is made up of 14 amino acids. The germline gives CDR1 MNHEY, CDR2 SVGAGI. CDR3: CASSYTQGPETQYF. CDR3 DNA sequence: TGTGCCAGCAGTTACACCCAGGGCCCAGAGACCCAGTACTTC.

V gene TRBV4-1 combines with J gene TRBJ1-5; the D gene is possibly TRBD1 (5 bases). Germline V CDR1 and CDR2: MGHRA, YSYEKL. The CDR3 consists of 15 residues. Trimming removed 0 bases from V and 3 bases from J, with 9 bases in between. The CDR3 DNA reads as TGCGCCAGCAGCCAAGATGAAGGGGCCAATCAGCCCCAGCATTTT. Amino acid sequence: CASSQDEGANQPQHF.

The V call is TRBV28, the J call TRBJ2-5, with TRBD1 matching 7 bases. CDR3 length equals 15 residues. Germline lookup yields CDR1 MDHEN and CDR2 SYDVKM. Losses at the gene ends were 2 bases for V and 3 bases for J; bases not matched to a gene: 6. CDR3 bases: TGTGCCAGCAGTTTAACCCGAGACAGGGAAGAGACCCAGTACTTC. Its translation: CASSLTRDREETQYF.

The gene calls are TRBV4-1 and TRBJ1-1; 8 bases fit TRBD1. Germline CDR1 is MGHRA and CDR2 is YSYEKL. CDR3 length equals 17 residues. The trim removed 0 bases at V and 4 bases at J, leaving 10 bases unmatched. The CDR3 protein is CASSQDGAGGLRTEAFF. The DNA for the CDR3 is TGCGCCAGCAGCCAAGATGGGGCAGGGGGCTTGCGCACTGAAGCTTTCTTT.

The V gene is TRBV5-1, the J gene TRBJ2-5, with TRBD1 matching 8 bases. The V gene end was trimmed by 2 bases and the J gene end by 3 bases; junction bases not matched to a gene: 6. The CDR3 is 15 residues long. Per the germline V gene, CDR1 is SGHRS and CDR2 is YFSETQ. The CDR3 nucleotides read TGCGCCAGCAGCTTCCTTGCAGGGGGCAAAGAGACCCAGTACTTC. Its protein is CASSFLAGGKETQYF.